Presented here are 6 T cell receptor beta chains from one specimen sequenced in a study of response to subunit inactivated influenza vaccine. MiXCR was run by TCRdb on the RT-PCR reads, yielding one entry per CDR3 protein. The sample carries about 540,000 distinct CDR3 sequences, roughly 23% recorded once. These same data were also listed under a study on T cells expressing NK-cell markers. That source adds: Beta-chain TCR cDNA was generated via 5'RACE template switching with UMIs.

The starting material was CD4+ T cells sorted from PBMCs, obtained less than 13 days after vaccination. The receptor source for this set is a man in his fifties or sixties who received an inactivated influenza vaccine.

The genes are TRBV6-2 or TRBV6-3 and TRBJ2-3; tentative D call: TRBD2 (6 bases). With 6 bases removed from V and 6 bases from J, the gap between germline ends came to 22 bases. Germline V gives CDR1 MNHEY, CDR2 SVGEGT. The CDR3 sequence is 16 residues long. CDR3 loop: CASRLAGRTLLDTQYF. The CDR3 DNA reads TGTGCCAGCAGACTCGCGGGACGCACCCTCCTGGATACGCAGTATTTT.

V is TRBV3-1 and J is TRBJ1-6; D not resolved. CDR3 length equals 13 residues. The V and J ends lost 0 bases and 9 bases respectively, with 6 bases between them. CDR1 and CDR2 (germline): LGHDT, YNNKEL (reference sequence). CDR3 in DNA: TGTGCCAGCAGCCAAGATCCGGGTTCACCCCTCCACTTT. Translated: CASSQDPGSPLHF.

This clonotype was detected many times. CDR3 in amino acids: CSARNQQGLNTEAFF. In DNA form, the CDR3 reads TGCAGTGCTAGAAACCAACAGGGCCTGAACACTGAAGCTTTCTTT. The V and J genes are TRBV20-1 and TRBJ1-1, with D possibly being TRBD1 (6 bases). The CDR3 runs to 15 residues. Trimming removed 2 bases from V and 0 bases from J, with 13 bases in between. Germline V CDR1 and CDR2: DFQATT, SNEGSKA (reference sequence).

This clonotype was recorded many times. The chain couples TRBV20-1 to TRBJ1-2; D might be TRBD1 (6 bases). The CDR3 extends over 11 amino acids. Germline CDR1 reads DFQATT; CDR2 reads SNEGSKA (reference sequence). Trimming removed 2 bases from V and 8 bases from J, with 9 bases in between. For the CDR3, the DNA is TGCAGTGCTAGACAGGGGTACGGCTACACCTTC. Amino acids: CSARQGYGYTF.

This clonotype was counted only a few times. The CDR3 region has the DNA TGCAGTGCTAGACCTCCGCGGGGGGGGCGAAACTATGGCTACACCTTC. Protein sequence: CSARPPRGGRNYGYTF. The chain links TRBV20-1 to TRBJ1-2; maybe TRBD1 (6 bases). The V gene's germline CDR1 is DFQATT and CDR2 SNEGSKA (reference sequence). V was cut by 2 bases and J by 2 bases, with 18 bases left in between. The CDR3 loop spans 16 amino acids.

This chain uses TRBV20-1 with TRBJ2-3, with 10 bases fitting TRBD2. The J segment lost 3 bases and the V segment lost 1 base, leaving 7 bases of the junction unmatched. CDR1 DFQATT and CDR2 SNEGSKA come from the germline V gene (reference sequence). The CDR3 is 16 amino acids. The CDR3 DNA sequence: TGCAGTGCTAGAGGAACTAGCGGGGTATTTACAGATACGCAGTATTTT. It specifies CSARGTSGVFTDTQYF.